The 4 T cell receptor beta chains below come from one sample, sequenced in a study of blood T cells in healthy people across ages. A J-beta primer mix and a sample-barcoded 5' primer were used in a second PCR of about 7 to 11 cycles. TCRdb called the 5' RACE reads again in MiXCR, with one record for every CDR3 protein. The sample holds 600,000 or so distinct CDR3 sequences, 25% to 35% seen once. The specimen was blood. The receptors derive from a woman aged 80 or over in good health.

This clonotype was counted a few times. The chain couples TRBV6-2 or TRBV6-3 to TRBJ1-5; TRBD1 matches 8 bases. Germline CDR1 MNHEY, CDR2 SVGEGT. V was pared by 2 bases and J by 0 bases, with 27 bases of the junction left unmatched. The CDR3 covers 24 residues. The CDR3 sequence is CASSYPSKLDRADALRYSNQPQHF. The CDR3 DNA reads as TGTGCCAGCAGTTACCCGTCAAAATTGGACAGGGCGGACGCCCTGCGATATAGCAATCAGCCCCAGCATTTT.

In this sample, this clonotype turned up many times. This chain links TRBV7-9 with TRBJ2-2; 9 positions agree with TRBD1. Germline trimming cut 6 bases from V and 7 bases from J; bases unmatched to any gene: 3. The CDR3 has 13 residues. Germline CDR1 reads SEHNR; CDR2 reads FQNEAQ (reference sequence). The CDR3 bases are TGTGCCAGCAGACAGGGGGCGGACGGGGAGCTGTTTTTT. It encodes CASRQGADGELFF.

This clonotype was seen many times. The DNA of the CDR3 is TGTGCCAGCTCACCCGGGACAGAGGATCAGCCCCAGCATTTT. Translation gives CASSPGTEDQPQHF. This chain uses TRBV18 with TRBJ1-5, with 7 bases that match TRBD1. The CDR3 extends over 14 amino acids. Germline trimming cut 3 bases from V and 5 bases from J; bases unmatched to any gene: 4. CDR1 and CDR2 from the germline V gene are KGHSH and LQKENI.

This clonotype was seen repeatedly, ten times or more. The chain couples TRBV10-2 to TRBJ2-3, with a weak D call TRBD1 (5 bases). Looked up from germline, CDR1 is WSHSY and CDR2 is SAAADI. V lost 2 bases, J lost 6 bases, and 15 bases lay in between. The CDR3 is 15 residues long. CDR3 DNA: TGCGCCAGCAGTGAGCCCACCTTAGGGGTCGATACGCAGTATTTT. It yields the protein CASSEPTLGVDTQYF.